The 11 T cell receptor beta chains below come from one sample, sequenced in a study of shared clonotypes between healthy human individuals. Libraries were prepared by immunoSEQ multiplex PCR; TCRdb keeps only in-frame clonotypes and omits some of them. In the table there are more than 2,000,000 clones, approximately 94% of which are singletons. The specimen was naive CD4+ T cells sorted from blood. Documented subset: CD45RA+ positively selected. The origin of the receptors is a man between 18 and 29 years old in good health.

With regard to this clone: One junction end does not reproduce the germline sequence, and a read error may be involved. V is TRBV6-5 and J is TRBJ2-3; 8 positions match TRBD1. This CDR3 is built from 12 residues. Germline V gene data show CDR1 as MNHEY and CDR2 as SVGAGI. Here the CDR3 DNA reads TGTGCCACCACCAAGGAGACAGGGGCGCGACATTTT. It specifies CATTKETGARHF.

This rearrangement joins TRBV19 to TRBJ1-6, with a weak D call TRBD1 (5 bases). The CDR3 covers 14 residues. The germline CDR1 and CDR2 sequences are LNHDA and SQIVND (reference sequence). V shed 5 bases and J shed 7 bases, with 12 bases lying between them. The CDR3 loop is CASSVTVDNSPLHF. CDR3 DNA sequence: TGTGCCAGTAGTGTGACAGTGGACAATTCACCCCTCCACTTT.

CDR3 nucleotides: TGTGCCAGCACCCCAAACCCGGTGGGGGTCCAAGAGACCCAGTACTTC. Translated, it gives CASTPNPVGVQETQYF. V usage is TRBV11-1 and J usage is TRBJ2-5; D possibly uses TRBD1 or TRBD2 (5 bases each). This CDR3 has 16 residues. Trimming shortened V by 7 bases and J by 1 base, and 19 bases separated the two germline ends. CDR1 and CDR2 (germline): SGHAT, FQDESV (reference sequence).

CDR3 protein: CASSLVAKGEQFF. CDR3 in DNA: TGTGCCAGCAGCTTAGTAGCGAAGGGGGAGCAGTTCTTC. The gene calls are TRBV7-2 and TRBJ2-1; tentatively, D is TRBD1 or TRBD2 (5 bases each). This CDR3 has 13 amino acids. Germline CDR1 and CDR2: SGHTA and FQGNSA. Trimming removed 1 base from V and 10 bases from J, with 11 bases in between.

The chain uses TRBV13 and TRBJ1-2; TRBD1 matches at 11 bases. Germline V gene data show CDR1 as PRHDT and CDR2 as FYEKMQ (reference sequence). The CDR3 covers 16 residues. The V gene end was trimmed by 0 bases and the J gene end by 8 bases; junction bases not matched to a gene: 8. The CDR3 DNA reads as TGTGCCAGCAGCTTAGGAAGAGGGACAGGGGGTATCGGCTACACCTTC. This encodes CASSLGRGTGGIGYTF.

The chain combines TRBV7-9 with TRBJ2-3; D uncertain. CDR1 is SEHNR, CDR2 FQNEAQ, per germline (reference sequence). The CDR3 has 14 residues. Trimming stripped 5 bases from V and 8 bases from J, with 17 bases between. The CDR3 sequence: CASSPLLGWSTQYF. The CDR3 nucleotides are TGTGCCAGCAGCCCACTTTTAGGGTGGAGTACGCAGTATTTT.

The chain employs TRBV10-3 and TRBJ1-1; D not certain. The CDR3 totals 13 residues. CDR1 ENHRY and CDR2 SYGVKD come from the germline V gene. Trimming left V 2 bases short and J 4 bases short, with 8 bases between. As DNA, the CDR3 is TGTGCCATCAGTGAGCAGAGGACCACTGAAGCTTTCTTT. Translated: CAISEQRTTEAFF.

This chain uses TRBV11-2 with TRBJ2-2; D is unresolved. V was cut by 1 base and J by 7 bases, with 7 bases left in between. CDR1 and CDR2 from the germline V gene are SGHAT and FQNNGV. The CDR3 runs to 13 residues. The DNA for the CDR3 is TGTGCCAGCAGCTTAGCCCGGGTCGGGGAGCTGTTTTTT. Translation: CASSLARVGELFF. The entire variable domain, with the rest obtained from reference TRBV11-2 and TRBJ2-2, is as follows: EAGVAQSPRYKIIEKRQSVAFWCNPISGHATLYWYQQILGQGPKLLIQFQNNGVVDDSQLPKDRFSAERLKGVDSTLKIQPAKLEDSAVYLCASSLARVGELFFGEGSRLTVL.

A remark on this clone: One end of the junction fails to match germline, which may point to a read error. The rearrangement joins TRBV15 to TRBJ1-2, with D possibly matching TRBD1 (5 bases). This CDR3 has 13 residues. Per the germline V gene, CDR1 is LNHNV and CDR2 is YYDKDF (reference sequence). CDR3 sequence (DNA): TGTGCCACCAGCCGAGACAGCTCCTATGGCTACACCTTC. This codes for CATSRDSSYGYTF.

The V gene is TRBV5-4, the J gene TRBJ2-3; TRBD2 aligns across 10 bases. The germline V gene has CDR1 SGHNT and CDR2 YYREEE (reference sequence). With 2 bases clipped from V and 7 bases from J, the junction kept 4 bases outside the gene matches. This CDR3 contains 14 residues. CDR3 sequence (DNA): TGTGCCAGCAGCTTAGCGGGGGGGCCGTATACGCAGTATTTT. It translates to CASSLAGGPYTQYF.

The rearrangement links TRBV5-1 to TRBJ2-2, with D possibly TRBD1 on 6 matching bases. The CDR3 runs to 15 residues. Trimming took 3 bases from V and 1 from J, leaving 10 bases between them. From germline, CDR1 is SGHRS and CDR2 YFSETQ. This chain's CDR3 is CASSSGHVNTGELFF. CDR3 sequence (DNA): TGCGCCAGCAGCTCGGGACACGTGAACACCGGGGAGCTGTTTTTT.